This T cell receptor beta chain came from a study of Graves' ophthalmopathy and Graves' hyperthyroidism. Study summary: No treatment had been given when peripheral blood was collected at initial diagnosis.

J lost 3 bases, V lost 4 bases, and 6 bases had no gene match. The CDR3 has 13 amino acids. CDR1 and CDR2 (germline): DFQATT, SNEGSKA (reference sequence). The TCR beta CDR3 regions underwent amplification from RNA transcripts. HTBI-primed first-round RT-PCR preceded second-round multiplex PCR. TCRdb passed the multiplex PCR reads through MiXCR, listing each CDR3 protein once. The table lists hundreds of thousands of distinct CDR3 sequences, about two fifths of them singletons. Regarding the study as a whole: A 13-signature model separated ophthalmopathy from stable hyperthyroidism, reaching around 89% sensitivity and 81.08% specificity cross-validated.

On this clonotype itself: The antigen is undetermined. This sequence may be a read error, since a much larger clone differs from it by one base.

Diagnoses were established from clinical symptoms, serum thyroxine, TRAb, thyroid ultrasound and orbital computed tomography. The PBMCs used were ones drawn from approximately 9.9 ml of fresh peripheral blood. The sequence derives from an adult man with Graves' ophthalmopathy. This sequence joins TRBV20-1 and TRBJ2-7; TRBD1 matches at 7 bases. Sequenced: peripheral blood. The CDR3 reads CSAMGQMNYEQYF. In DNA form, the CDR3 reads TGCAGTGCTATGGGACAGATGAACTACGAGCAGTACTTC.